A selection of T cell receptor beta chains follows, all from one sample in a study of blood T cell repertoires in COVID-19. Sequencing was performed with immunoSEQ multiplex PCR; in TCRdb, only in-frame clones are kept and a portion is missing. The sample consists of 470,000 or so clones, about 89% of them appearing once. Source material: peripheral blood. The receptors originated from a woman aged 25 to 39 with acute or convalescent COVID-19. CDR3s include the opening cysteine and the closing phenylalanine or tryptophan. The D gene is left open where the match is weak. Not every row has a clone size; where given, it reads once, few, many or a size class.

D gene	V gene	J gene	clone size	CDR3 DNA	CDR3 protein
TRBD2	TRBV11-3	TRBJ2-3	-	TGTGCCAGCAGTACGGGACTAACTAGCACAGATACGCAGTATTTT	CASSTGLTSTDTQYF
TRBD2	TRBV10-1	TRBJ2-3	-	TGCGCCAGCAGTGAATCTCGAGCGGGACGCACAGATACGCAGTATTTT	CASSESRAGRTDTQYF
-	TRBV9	TRBJ2-2	few	TGTGCCAGCTCCGTAGAGGGGTACGGGGAGCTGTTTTTT	CASSVEGYGELFF
-	TRBV11-3	TRBJ2-5	-	TGTGCCAGCAGCTTCCCAGGGACCCAGTACTTC	CASSFPGTQYF
TRBD1	TRBV18	TRBJ2-1	-	TGTGCCAGCTCACCTAGGACAGGCGCTTACAATGAGCAGTTCTTC	CASSPRTGAYNEQFF
TRBD1	TRBV5-6	TRBJ1-2	-	TGTGCCAGCAGCTATCAGGGGGCGATTGGCTACACCTTC	CASSYQGAIGYTF
-	TRBV27	TRBJ1-6	-	TGTGCCAGCAGTTTATCGATCCCCGACTCAGGGGCACAGGCCTATAATTCACCCCTCCACTTT	CASSLSIPDSGAQAYNSPLHF
-	TRBV2	TRBJ1-6	-	TGTGCCAGCAGTGAGAGGTTATTTAATTCACCCCTCCACTTT	CASSERLFNSPLHF
-	TRBV11-2	TRBJ2-2	-	TGTGCCAGCAGGGCTAGGGGAGGCACCGGGGAGCTGTTTTTT	CASRARGGTGELFF
TRBD2	TRBV9	TRBJ2-1	-	TGTGCCAGCAGCTCGAGCGGGGGGCATTACAATGAGCAGTTCTTC	CASSSSGGHYNEQFF
TRBD1	TRBV18	TRBJ1-2	-	TGTGCCAGCGCGGACAGGGGAGATGGCTACACCTTC	CASADRGDGYTF
TRBD1	TRBV18	TRBJ1-1	-	TGTGCCAGCTCGACAGGGATTAACACTGAAGCTTTCTTT	CASSTGINTEAFF
TRBD1	TRBV12-5	TRBJ1-1	-	TGTGCTAGTGCCGAGACAGGGGAAGCTTTCTTT	CASAETGEAFF
-	TRBV4-1	TRBJ1-1	-	TGCGCCAGCAGCCAACCCCAACGAGGGCGCCGGACTGAAGCTTTCTTT	CASSQPQRGRRTEAFF
-	TRBV30	TRBJ1-5	-	TGTGCCTGGAGTGTACTTAACGGCAATCAGCCCCAGCATTTT	CAWSVLNGNQPQHF
-	TRBV29-1	TRBJ2-4	-	TGCAGCGTGCTCGGGGACATTCAGTACTTC	CSVLGDIQYF
-	TRBV4-2	TRBJ2-1	-	TGTGCCAGCAGCAAAGGGGGAGTGAATGAGCAGTTCTTC	CASSKGGVNEQFF
-	TRBV21-1	TRBJ1-2	-	TGTGCCAGCAGCACCAAAAGAGGGTCCCCTAACTATGGCTACACCTTC	CASSTKRGSPNYGYTF
-	TRBV18	TRBJ1-1	few	TGTGCCAGCTCACCTACCGGGACACTTGAAGCTTTCTTT	CASSPTGTLEAFF
-	TRBV7-9	TRBJ1-6	-	TGTGCCAGCAGCTTATATAAAAGAGGAAGCTCCTATAATTCACCCCTCCACTTT	CASSLYKRGSSYNSPLHF
TRBD2	TRBV5-1	TRBJ2-3	-	TGCGCCAGCAGCCTATTAGCGGGGGGGCCGGTAGATACGCAGTATTTT	CASSLLAGGPVDTQYF
-	TRBV6-6	TRBJ1-1	few	TGTGCCTCATGTTTTACAGGTGAAGGGACTGAAGCTTTCTTT	CASCFTGEGTEAFF
TRBD1	TRBV12-5	TRBJ1-1	-	TGTGCTAGTGGTTTGATTTTACAGGGGGCCCCTCACTTGAACACTGAAGCTTTCTTT	CASGLILQGAPHLNTEAFF
TRBD2	TRBV28	TRBJ2-3	-	TGTGCCAGCAGTTTATCTAGCGGGGGGTTCACAGATACGCAGTATTTT	CASSLSSGGFTDTQYF
TRBD1	TRBV5-1	TRBJ2-7	-	TGCGCCAGCAGCTTCGGGACAGATGCAAACGAGCAGTACTTC	CASSFGTDANEQYF
-	TRBV5-6	TRBJ2-7	-	TGTGCCAGCAGCTTTACAGGTCCGTACGAGCAGTACTTC	CASSFTGPYEQYF
TRBD2	TRBV4-1	TRBJ2-2	-	TGCGCCAGCAGCGCAGCGGCCGGGGGGGCCGTCGGGGAGCTGTTTTTT	CASSAAAGGAVGELFF
-	TRBV28	TRBJ2-5	-	TGTGCCAGCAGCTCCCCCCCAGGGCAGTCAGAGACCCAGTACTTC	CASSSPPGQSETQYF
TRBD1	TRBV7-3	TRBJ1-1	-	TGTGCCAGCAGCTTAGGACAGGGCGAAGCTTTCTTT	CASSLGQGEAFF
TRBD2	TRBV24-1	TRBJ2-1	-	TGTGCCACCAGTGAACCCCTTGCTTCAGCGGGGGAGCCAGGTGAGCAGTTCTTC	CATSEPLASAGEPGEQFF
TRBD1	TRBV19	TRBJ1-2	-	TGTGCCAGTAGCCGGACAGGGAGGAACATTGGCTACACCTTC	CASSRTGRNIGYTF
-	TRBV11-2	TRBJ2-5	once	TGTGCCAGCAGCAGCCTGAGGGATGTTGAGACCCAGTACTTC	CASSSLRDVETQYF
TRBD1	TRBV28	TRBJ2-7	-	TGTGCCAGCAGTTTCTCGATTGGGACAGGGACCGCCTACGAGCAGTACTTC	CASSFSIGTGTAYEQYF
-	TRBV2	TRBJ2-7	few	TGTGCCAGCAGTGAAAGGCGGGGAGTCTACGAGCAGTACTTC	CASSERRGVYEQYF
-	TRBV30	TRBJ2-3	-	TGTGCCAGTAACAGGGCCGCTAGCACAGATACGCAGTATTTT	CASNRAASTDTQYF
-	TRBV12-3/TRBV12-4	TRBJ2-2	-	TGTGCCAGCAGTATCCTAGCCCTCGGGGAGCTGTTTTTT	CASSILALGELFF
-	TRBV25-1	TRBJ2-7	few	TGTGCCAGCAGTGAAGAGGTTGGCGAGCAGTACTTC	CASSEEVGEQYF
TRBD1	TRBV7-2	TRBJ1-2	-	TGTGCCAGCAGCTTAGAGCCCCCCGGGACAGGGGGTGGCTACACCTTC	CASSLEPPGTGGGYTF
-	TRBV4-1	TRBJ1-2	once	TGCGCCAGCAGCGACCCGGGAAGAAGGGGCTACACCTTC	CASSDPGRRGYTF
-	TRBV7-3	TRBJ1-2	-	TGTGCCAGCAGCCCCCACGCGGGCACCTATGGCTACACCTTC	CASSPHAGTYGYTF
-	TRBV28	TRBJ1-2	-	TGTGCCAGCTCCTCTAACGCGGGGCTAGGTGGCTACACCTTC	CASSSNAGLGGYTF
-	TRBV5-1	TRBJ1-2	-	TGCGCCAGCACCACAGGGTTACCCCCCCACTATGGCTACACCTTC	CASTTGLPPHYGYTF
-	TRBV20-1	TRBJ1-5	-	TGCAGTGCTAGTCGGACAGATAGCAATCAGCCCCAGCATTTT	CSASRTDSNQPQHF
-	TRBV6-5	TRBJ1-2	-	TGTGCCAGCAGTTCCCTCCAGGGAAATGGCTACACCTTC	CASSSLQGNGYTF
TRBD1	TRBV24-1	TRBJ1-2	-	TGTGCCACCAGTGGGCCAGGGACAGGGGGGGAATGGGACTATGGCTACACCTTC	CATSGPGTGGEWDYGYTF
-	TRBV15	TRBJ2-7	-	TGTGCCACCAGCAGAGAGCTGGCCGTCTCCTACGAGCAGTACTTC	CATSRELAVSYEQYF
TRBD1	TRBV19	TRBJ2-3	-	TGTGCCAGTAGTCCCTGGGACAGGGTGAAAGATACGCAGTATTTT	CASSPWDRVKDTQYF
-	TRBV7-9	TRBJ1-2	-	TGTGCCAGCAGCGACCGTGATCCAGGCCTATATGGCTACACCTTC	CASSDRDPGLYGYTF
TRBD2	TRBV30	TRBJ2-2	-	TGTGCCTGTCTAGCGGGGGTAAAGGTCGGGGAGCTGTTTTTT	CACLAGVKVGELFF
-	TRBV11-3	TRBJ1-1	-	TGTGCCAGCAGCTTAGTGCTAGGTCAGAACACTGAAGCTTTCTTT	CASSLVLGQNTEAFF
TRBD1	TRBV19	TRBJ1-5	-	TGTGCCAGTAGTCCGACAGGGAAGAATCAGCCCCAGCATTTT	CASSPTGKNQPQHF
TRBD1	TRBV27	TRBJ1-2	-	TGTGCCAGCAGTAAGACAGGGAACTATGGCTACACCTTC	CASSKTGNYGYTF
TRBD1	TRBV27	TRBJ2-4	-	TGTGCCAGCAGTTCCCAGACAGGGCGGATCGCCAAAAACATTCAGTACTTC	CASSSQTGRIAKNIQYF
-	TRBV4-1	TRBJ1-5	-	TGCGCCAGCAGCCAAGGAGTATCTAGCAATCAGCCCCAGCATTTT	CASSQGVSSNQPQHF
TRBD2	TRBV18	TRBJ2-1	-	TGTGCCAGCTCACCGAGTCTAGCGGGGGGGCGGTCCTACAATGAGCAGTTCTTC	CASSPSLAGGRSYNEQFF
-	TRBV3-1/TRBV3-2	TRBJ1-6	-	TGTGCCAGCAGCCAATACCACCCAAATGGCAGGGTTAATTCACCCCTCCACTTT	CASSQYHPNGRVNSPLHF